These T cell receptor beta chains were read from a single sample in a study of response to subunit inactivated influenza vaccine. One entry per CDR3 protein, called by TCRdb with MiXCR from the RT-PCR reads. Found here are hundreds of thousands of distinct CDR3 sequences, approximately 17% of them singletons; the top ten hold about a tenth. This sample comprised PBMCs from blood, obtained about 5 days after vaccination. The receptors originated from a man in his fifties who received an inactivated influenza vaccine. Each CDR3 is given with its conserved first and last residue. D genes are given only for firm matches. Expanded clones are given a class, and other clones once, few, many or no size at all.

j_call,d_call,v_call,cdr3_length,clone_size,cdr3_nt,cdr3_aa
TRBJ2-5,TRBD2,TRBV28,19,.,TGTGCCAGCAGCCCTCTGGGAATACCGGGAGGGATCTTGGGGGAGACCCAGTACTTC,CASSPLGIPGGILGETQYF
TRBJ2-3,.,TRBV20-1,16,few,TGCAGTGCTAAGGGCCTAACCCGACCAATCACAGATACGCAGTATTTT,CSAKGLTRPITDTQYF
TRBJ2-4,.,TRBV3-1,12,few,TGTGCCAGCAGCCAACAAGTGGGGGGACACTACTTC,CASSQQVGGHYF
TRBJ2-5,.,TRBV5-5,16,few,TGTGCCAGCAGCCCGACGACAGGTTGGGGCAAAGAGACCCAGTACTTC,CASSPTTGWGKETQYF
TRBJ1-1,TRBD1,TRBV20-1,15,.,TGCAGTGCTAGGTCGGGACAGGGGTCTAACGGTGAAGCTTTCTTT,CSARSGQGSNGEAFF
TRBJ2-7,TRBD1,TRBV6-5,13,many,TGTGCCAGCAGTTTTCGACAGGGCTACGAGCAGTACTTC,CASSFRQGYEQYF
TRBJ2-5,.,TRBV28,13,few,TGTGCCAGCAGTTCGGACGCCCAAGAGACCCAGTACTTC,CASSSDAQETQYF
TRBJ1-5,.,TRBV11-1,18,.,TGTGCCAGCAGCTTTGATGTTAGATTCGGCGGAAGCAATCAGCCCCAGCATTTT,CASSFDVRFGGSNQPQHF
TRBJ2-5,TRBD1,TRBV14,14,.,TGTGCCAGCAGCCAAAGGACAGGCCGGGAGACCCAGTACTTC,CASSQRTGRETQYF
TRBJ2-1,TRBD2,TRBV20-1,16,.,TGCAGTGCTAGAGATAGGGGCGGGAGCACCTACAATGAGCAGTTCTTC,CSARDRGGSTYNEQFF
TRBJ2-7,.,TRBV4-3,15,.,TGCGCCAGCAGCCAAGATCAACTAGCTCTCGCCGAGCAGTACTTC,CASSQDQLALAEQYF
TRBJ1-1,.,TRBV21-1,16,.,TGTGCCAGCAGCAAAGGGACAGGGAACAAGGACACTGAAGCTTTCTTT,CASSKGTGNKDTEAFF
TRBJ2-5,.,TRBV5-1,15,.,TGCGCCAGCAGCTTGGAGACAGCAGCTGGGGAAGGCCAGTACTTC,CASSLETAAGEGQYF
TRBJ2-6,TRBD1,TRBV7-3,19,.,TGTGCCAGCAGCTTAACTCTAGGACAGGGGGCTTCTGGGGCCAACGTCCTGACTTTC,CASSLTLGQGASGANVLTF
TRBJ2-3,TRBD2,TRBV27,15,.,TGTGCCAGCAGCCCCGCGGGAGGCCCCACAGATACGCAGTATTTT,CASSPAGGPTDTQYF
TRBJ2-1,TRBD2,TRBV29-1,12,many,TGCAGCGTTGAGGGACTAGCGGATCCGCAGTTCTTC,CSVEGLADPQFF
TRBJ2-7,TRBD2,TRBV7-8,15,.,TGTGCCAGCAGCTTATACAGCCTAGCGGTTGGCGAGCAGTACTTC,CASSLYSLAVGEQYF
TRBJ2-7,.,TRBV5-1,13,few,TGCGCCAGCAGCTCTACAGGGATCAACGAGCAGTACTTC,CASSSTGINEQYF
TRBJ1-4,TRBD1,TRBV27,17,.,TGTGCCAGCAGTTACCAACCTACCGGGACAGGGAATGAAAAACTGTTTTTT,CASSYQPTGTGNEKLFF
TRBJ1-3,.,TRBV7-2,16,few,TGTGCCAGCAGCTCAGAAGGACGGAACTCTGGAAACACCATATATTTT,CASSSEGRNSGNTIYF
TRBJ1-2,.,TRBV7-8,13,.,TGTGCCAGCAGCTTCGGACTTAGGGATGGCTACACCTTC,CASSFGLRDGYTF
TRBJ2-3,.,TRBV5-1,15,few,TGCGCCAGCAGCTTAAAAATGACCGGTGAATTGACGCAGTATTTT,CASSLKMTGELTQYF
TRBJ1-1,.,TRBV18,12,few,TGTGCCAGCTGCGGGAGCGGCACTGAAGCTTTCTTT,CASCGSGTEAFF
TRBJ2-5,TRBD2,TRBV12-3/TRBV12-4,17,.,TGTGCCAGCAGTTTCCCGACTAGCGGGAGGGCCGATGAGACCCAGTACTTC,CASSFPTSGRADETQYF
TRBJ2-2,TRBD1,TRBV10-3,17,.,TGTGCCATCAGTGAGTCGAGTAACAGGGGGTCGGCCGGGGAGCTGTTTTTT,CAISESSNRGSAGELFF
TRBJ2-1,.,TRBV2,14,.,TGTGCCAGCAGATCCGGGACGAGGAACAATGAGCAGTTCTTC,CASRSGTRNNEQFF
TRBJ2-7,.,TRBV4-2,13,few,TGTGCCAGCAGAAGACTAGATTCCTACGAGCAGTACTTC,CASRRLDSYEQYF
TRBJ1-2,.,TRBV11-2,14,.,TGCGCCAGCAGCTTAGATGGAAGGGAATTTGGCTACACCTTC,CASSLDGREFGYTF
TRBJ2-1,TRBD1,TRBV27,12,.,TGTGCCAGCAGACGACAGGGCTATGAGCAGTTCTTC,CASRRQGYEQFF
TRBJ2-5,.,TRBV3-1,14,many,TGTGCCAGCAGCCAGGGGGGGGCCGGAGAGACCCAGTACTTC,CASSQGGAGETQYF